This TCR beta chain was recorded in a study of molecular identifiers for immune sequencing clone quantification. Details on this clonotype: Since the CDR3 does not end with the conserved phenylalanine or tryptophan, this likely comes from a read error.

TCRdb recomputed calls from the PCR reads with MiXCR, one row per CDR3 protein. The sample carries about 630,000 distinct CDR3 sequences, around 25% recorded once. Preparation of naive CD8 libraries involved about 17,000 to 1,100,000 sorted cells and 10%, 30% or 50% RNA. Germline V lookup: CDR1 SGDLS, CDR2 YYNGEE. The CDR3 has 17 residues. Trimming took 0 bases from V and 3 from J, leaving 13 bases between them. The TCR was taken from a human donor in good health. Some libraries in this study had Jurkat cell RNA spiked in. The specimen sequenced was naive CD8+ T cells from blood, with Jurkat cell RNA spiked in. Specified subset: FACS-sorted CD8+CD4-CCR7+CD45RA+ naive T cells. The chain couples TRBV9 to TRBJ1-6; possible D gene TRBD1, 5 bases. The CDR3 nucleotides read TGTGCCAGCAGCGTAGAAGGGGAGTATGTCTATAATTCACCCCTCCACATT. Translated: CASSVEGEYVYNSPLHI.